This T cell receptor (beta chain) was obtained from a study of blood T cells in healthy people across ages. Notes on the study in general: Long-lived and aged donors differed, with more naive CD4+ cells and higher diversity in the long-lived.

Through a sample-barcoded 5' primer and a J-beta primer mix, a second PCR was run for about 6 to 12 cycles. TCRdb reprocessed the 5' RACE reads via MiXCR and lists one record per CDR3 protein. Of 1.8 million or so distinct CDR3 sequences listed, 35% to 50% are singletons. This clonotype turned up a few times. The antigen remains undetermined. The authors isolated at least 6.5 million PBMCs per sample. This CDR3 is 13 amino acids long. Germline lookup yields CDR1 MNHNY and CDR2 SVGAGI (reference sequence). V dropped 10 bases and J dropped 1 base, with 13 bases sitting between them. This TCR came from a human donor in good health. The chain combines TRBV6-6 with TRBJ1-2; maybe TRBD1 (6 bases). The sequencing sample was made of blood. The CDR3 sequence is CATDRRNNYGYTF. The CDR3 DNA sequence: TGTGCCACCGACAGGAGAAATAACTATGGCTACACCTTC.